The next 28 T cell receptor beta chains were all read from a single sample in a study of cytomegalovirus exposure and HLA in healthy donors. PCR involved 60 Vbeta and 13 Jbeta primers. This table comes from immunoSEQ multiplex PCR, and its TCRdb copy is limited to in-frame clones, with some not included. This sample yields approximately 95,000 clones, of which approximately 80% are seen a single time; roughly 3.9% belongs to the top ten. Specimen: PBMCs. These TCRs come from a woman aged 40 to 50 in good health and CMV-seropositive.

This clone was seen more than once but under ten times. The CDR3 DNA follows: TGTGCCAGCAGTGAAGCCCCCGCTGGTGGCGGGGAGCAGTACTTC. Its protein is CASSEAPAGGGEQYF. This chain uses TRBV6-1 with TRBJ2-7, with D maybe TRBD2 (5 bases). V was cut by 0 bases and J by 7 bases, with 16 bases left in between. This CDR3 is 15 amino acids long. CDR1 and CDR2 (germline): MNHNS, SASEGT.

This chain links TRBV6-1 with TRBJ2-3; TRBD2 matches at 9 bases. V trimming: 7 bases; J trimming: 4 bases; junction bases outside the gene matches: 6. This CDR3 spans 14 amino acids. CDR1 and CDR2 from the germline V gene are MNHNS and SASEGT. CDR3 sequence: CASTFSGSADTQYF. CDR3 sequence (DNA): TGTGCCAGCACTTTTAGCGGGAGTGCAGATACGCAGTATTTT.

This clone was counted between two and nine times. This chain uses TRBV11-3 with TRBJ2-1; D is undetermined. The CDR3 is 11 residues long. Trimming cost V 3 bases and J 8 bases, with 5 bases left between them. CDR1 and CDR2 from the germline V gene are SGHNT and YENEEA. The DNA for the CDR3 is TGTGCCAGCAGCTTGTTAGATGAGCAGTTCTTC. Amino acids: CASSLLDEQFF.

This clone came up a few times. The chain uses TRBV6-6 and TRBJ2-5; TRBD2 aligns across 7 bases. The V gene end was trimmed by 2 bases and the J gene end by 7 bases; junction bases not matched to a gene: 10. Per the germline V gene, CDR1 is MNHNY and CDR2 is SVGAGI (reference sequence). This CDR3 contains 15 residues. The CDR3 sequence is CASSYVASGLRTQYF. For the CDR3, the DNA is TGTGCCAGCAGTTACGTCGCTAGCGGCCTCCGGACCCAGTACTTC.

V gene TRBV4-1 combines with J gene TRBJ2-7; 7 nucleotides align to TRBD1. The CDR3 runs to 14 residues. Germline CDR1 MGHRA, CDR2 YSYEKL. With 1 base clipped from V and 3 bases from J, the junction kept 3 bases outside the gene matches. CDR3: CASSQVGTVYEQYF. For the CDR3, the DNA is TGCGCCAGCAGCCAAGTGGGGACAGTCTACGAGCAGTACTTC.

The chain combines TRBV11-2 with TRBJ2-5; perhaps TRBD1 as D (6 bases). V gave up 5 bases and J gave up 8 bases, with 15 bases separating them. The CDR3 sequence is 13 residues long. Germline V CDR1 and CDR2: SGHAT, FQNNGV. The chain's CDR3 is CASSPRDIGTQYF. The CDR3, as DNA: TGTGCCAGCAGCCCCCGGGACATCGGAACCCAGTACTTC.

The V call is TRBV10-3, the J call TRBJ2-7; 9 nucleotides agree with TRBD2. V shed 4 bases, J shed 2 bases, and the junction held 6 bases outside the gene matches. Per the germline V gene, CDR1 is ENHRY and CDR2 is SYGVKD. The CDR3 loop spans 15 amino acids. CDR3 protein: CAISVVAGATYEQYF. CDR3 sequence (DNA): TGTGCCATCAGTGTGGTAGCGGGAGCCACCTACGAGCAGTACTTC.

The chain combines TRBV23-1 with TRBJ2-5; the D gene is possibly TRBD2 (5 bases). TRBV23-1 is identified as an open reading frame with a role that is uncertain. Trimming removed 2 bases from V and 5 bases from J, with 18 bases in between. This CDR3 spans 16 amino acids. The DNA for the CDR3 is TGCGCCAGCAGTCAACGCGACTATAGGGAGAGTGAGACCCAGTACTTC. Its translation: CASSQRDYRESETQYF.

The chain carries TRBV18 and TRBJ2-5; D is perhaps TRBD1 (5 bases). The CDR3 contains 14 residues. The V end lost 4 bases, the J end lost 1 base, and 10 bases lay between the germline ends. CDR1 is KGHSH and CDR2 is LQKENI in the germline V gene. For the CDR3, the DNA is TGTGCCAGCTCACTCCTGACAGTCCAAGAGACCCAGTACTTC. Translation gives CASSLLTVQETQYF.

The J gene is TRBJ2-7, the V gene TRBV6-5, with D possibly being TRBD2 (6 bases). CDR3 size: 15 residues. Per the germline V gene, CDR1 is MNHEY and CDR2 is SVGAGI. The V end lost 6 bases, the J end lost 3 bases, and 18 bases lay between the germline ends. DNA of the CDR3: TGTGCCAGCAGCAACGGAGGGTGGGAGAACTACGAGCAGTACTTC. Its translation is CASSNGGWENYEQYF.

The CDR3, as DNA: TGTGCCAGCAGCTTTGGGACAGGGAATCAGCCCCAGCATTTT. Protein: CASSFGTGNQPQHF. The chain joins TRBV7-6 to TRBJ1-5, with 9 bases matching TRBD1. V lost 3 bases to trimming and J lost 4 bases; unmatched junction nucleotides: 1. Looked up from germline, CDR1 is SGHVS and CDR2 is FNYEAQ. This CDR3 has 14 amino acids.

This clone was counted once. The V gene is TRBV15, the J gene TRBJ2-3; 7 nucleotides agree with TRBD2. The junction had 9 bases not matched to a gene; V was cut back by 0 bases and J by 0 bases. The V gene's germline CDR1 is LNHNV and CDR2 YYDKDF (reference sequence). CDR3 size: 18 residues. Here the CDR3 reads CATSRDGGRAGSTDTQYF. In DNA, the CDR3 is TGTGCCACCAGCAGAGACGGAGGGAGGGCCGGTAGCACAGATACGCAGTATTTT.

This clone occurred a few times. The genes are TRBV5-5 and TRBJ2-7, with 9 nucleotides matching TRBD2. This CDR3 region has 16 residues. Germline V gene lookup returns CDR1 SGHKS and CDR2 YYEKEE (reference sequence). V gave up 4 bases and J gave up 5 bases; unmatched junction bases: 13. CDR3 nucleotide sequence: TGTGCCAGCAGCCAAGAGGAGGGTAGCGGGAGCCACGAGCAGTACTTC. Its translation: CASSQEEGSGSHEQYF. The full variable domain, in which reference TRBV5-5 and TRBJ2-7 provide the parts outside the CDR3, is DAGVTQSPTHLIKTRGQQVTLRCSPISGHKSVSWYQQVLGQGPQFIFQYYEKEERGRGNFPDRFSARQFPNYSSELNVNALLLGDSALYLCASSQEEGSGSHEQYFGPGTRLTVT.

V is TRBV28 and J is TRBJ1-1; 8 bases agree with TRBD1. V lost 5 bases and J lost 1; bases outside the gene matches: 9. CDR3 size: 16 residues. CDR1 is MDHEN and CDR2 is SYDVKM in the germline V gene. The CDR3 here is CASSHRQGRKNTEAFF. DNA for the CDR3: TGTGCCAGCAGTCACAGACAGGGGCGTAAGAACACTGAAGCTTTCTTT.

The V call is TRBV4-2, the J call TRBJ2-6; TRBD1 agrees at 9 bases. V was clipped by 6 bases and J by 0 bases; unmatched bases: 9. The CDR3 consists of 18 residues. The V gene's germline CDR1 is LGHNA and CDR2 YNFKEQ. The DNA of the CDR3 is TGTGCCAGCAGGTTTCTGGACAGGGGAAGCTCTGGGGCCAACGTCCTGACTTTC. It codes for CASRFLDRGSSGANVLTF.

The chain recombines TRBV2 with TRBJ2-7; TRBD1 is a possible D gene (6 bases). V lost 4 bases and J 5 bases, leaving 15 bases between the germline ends. Germline CDR1 SNHLY, CDR2 FYNNEI. The CDR3 has 14 amino acids. In nucleotides, the CDR3 is TGTGCCAGCAGTGTTACCAGGGGCCTAGACGAGCAGTACTTC. Encoded protein: CASSVTRGLDEQYF.

This chain joins TRBV9 and TRBJ1-2; 12 nucleotides line up with TRBD1. V was pared by 3 bases and J by 5 bases, with 5 bases of the junction left unmatched. Germline-derived CDR1 and CDR2 are SGDLS and YYNGEE. CDR3 size: 15 residues. In nucleotides, the CDR3 is TGTGCCAGCAGCGGGGGACAGGGGGCATTTTATGGCTACACCTTC. Its translation: CASSGGQGAFYGYTF.

The DNA of the CDR3 is TGTGCCAGCAGCTTGGGACAGGGGGCTTCTGGCAATCAGCCCCAGCATTTT. This sequence encodes CASSLGQGASGNQPQHF. J is TRBJ1-5 and V is TRBV7-9; TRBD1 matches 12 bases. The junction had 5 bases not matched to a gene; V was cut back by 3 bases and J by 2 bases. This CDR3 comprises 17 residues. CDR1 is SEHNR and CDR2 is FQNEAQ in the germline V gene (reference sequence).

V and J are TRBV21-1 and TRBJ2-3; the table calls TRBD2, which could not be checked here. TRBV21-1 has pseudogene status. This CDR3 has 16 amino acids. The CDR3 DNA reads as TGTGCCAGCAGCCAGAAGGAACTAGCAACGACAGATACGCAGTATTTT. This translates into CASSQKELATTDTQYF.

The chain recombines TRBV5-1 with TRBJ2-1, with 8 positions matching TRBD2. V lost 4 bases and J lost 9; bases outside the gene matches: 21. Germline V lookup: CDR1 SGHRS, CDR2 YFSETQ. The CDR3 has 18 residues. The CDR3: CASSPRLPGLGGGFEQFF. The CDR3 DNA reads TGCGCCAGCAGCCCCAGGTTACCGGGACTAGGGGGTGGCTTTGAGCAGTTCTTC.

CDR3 sequence reads: CASSLSGTSYNEQFF. DNA for the CDR3: TGCGCCAGCAGCTTGTCCGGGACTAGTTACAATGAGCAGTTCTTC. The chain combines TRBV5-1 with TRBJ2-1, with 8 nucleotides matching TRBD2. Trimming removed 1 base from V and 4 bases from J; junction bases left unmatched: 4. Per germline, CDR1 SGHRS and CDR2 YFSETQ. CDR3 size: 15 residues.

The V call is TRBV7-8, the J call TRBJ2-2; D is uncertain. Germline V lookup: CDR1 SGHVS, CDR2 FQNEAQ. The CDR3 covers 14 residues. Trimming took 5 bases from V and 0 from J, leaving 7 bases between them. CDR3 DNA: TGTGCCAGCAGCCCCTACTCGAACACCGGGGAGCTGTTTTTT. Its protein is CASSPYSNTGELFF.

This clone was observed a handful of times. V and J are TRBV15 and TRBJ2-7; weak D call: TRBD1 (5 bases). V lost 2 bases and J lost 0, with 11 bases in between. This CDR3 is built from 15 residues. CDR1 LNHNV and CDR2 YYDKDF come from the germline V gene (reference sequence). CDR3 region: CATSRSPDSSYEQYF. Written as DNA, the CDR3 is TGTGCCACCAGCAGATCCCCCGACAGCTCCTACGAGCAGTACTTC.

This clone was picked up one time. The chain has TRBV30 and TRBJ2-6, with TRBD1 matching over 7 bases. The V segment lost 3 bases and the J segment 2 bases; nucleotides outside the gene matches: 4. This CDR3 region has 15 residues. Looked up from germline, CDR1 is GTSNPN and CDR2 is SVGIG (reference sequence). CDR3 in amino acids: CAWSVTGAGANVLTF. CDR3 in DNA: TGTGCCTGGAGCGTTACAGGGGCTGGGGCCAACGTCCTGACTTTC.

This clone was seen a few times. This chain joins TRBV29-1 and TRBJ2-1, with 9 bases fitting TRBD1. Germline V gene lookup returns CDR1 SQVTM and CDR2 ANQGSEA. The J segment lost 7 bases and the V segment lost 1 base, leaving 8 bases of the junction unmatched. CDR3 length: 15 residues. The CDR3 loop reads CSVEVVDRGGNEQFF. The CDR3 region has the DNA TGCAGCGTTGAAGTCGTAGACAGGGGGGGGAATGAGCAGTTCTTC.

The rearrangement uses TRBV15 and TRBJ2-1, with a weak D call TRBD2 (6 bases). This CDR3 has 13 amino acids. Trimming shortened V by 3 bases and J by 8 bases, and 11 bases separated the two germline ends. CDR1 LNHNV and CDR2 YYDKDF come from the germline V gene (reference sequence). The CDR3 sequence is CATSSGSRDEQFF. The CDR3 DNA follows: TGTGCCACCAGCAGCGGGAGTCGGGATGAGCAGTTCTTC. Together with reference TRBV15 and TRBJ2-1, the CDR3 gives the full variable domain: DAMVIQNPRYQVTQFGKPVTLSCSQTLNHNVMYWYQQKSSQAPKLLFHYYDKDFNNEADTPDNFQSRRPNTSFCFLDIRSPGLGDTAMYLCATSSGSRDEQFFGPGTRLTVL.

The chain has TRBV2 and TRBJ2-7; 9 bases align to TRBD1. V shed 7 bases, J shed 3 bases, and the junction held 4 bases outside the gene matches. Germline-derived CDR1 and CDR2 are SNHLY and FYNNEI. CDR3 length: 13 amino acids. The CDR3 loop reads CASNRQGDYEQYF. The CDR3 bases are TGTGCCAGCAACAGACAGGGGGACTACGAGCAGTACTTC.

The rearrangement joins TRBV5-6 to TRBJ2-5, with TRBD2 matching over 11 bases. V lost 0 bases, J lost 5 bases, and 9 bases stayed unmatched. The CDR3 covers 17 residues. Per germline, CDR1 SGHDT and CDR2 YYEEEE. DNA of the CDR3: TGTGCCAGCAGCTTGGGCAATATAGCGGGAGGGAGGGAGACCCAGTACTTC. Protein: CASSLGNIAGGRETQYF.